This T cell receptor beta chain was found in a study of blood T cell repertoires in COVID-19. In the study overall: The samples span acute and convalescent COVID-19 from the United States, Italy and Spain. Sources were T cells, B-cell-depleted T cells, or PBMCs; the material itself was cDNA or gDNA.

V lost 4 bases to trimming and J lost 0 bases; unmatched junction nucleotides: 3. CDR1 and CDR2 (germline): SGHNT, YYREEE (reference sequence). CDR3 size: 15 residues. Enrolment of Seattle patients took place during active infection, and they were followed longitudinally. Study processing details: Amplified reference gene primers provided the basis for estimating nucleated cell counts. Sequencing was performed with immunoSEQ multiplex PCR; in TCRdb, only in-frame clones are kept and a portion is missing. The V and J calls and clone size are taken from that table; D and trimming were inferred from the DNA. The data contain under 150,000 clones, around 83% of them seen just once; the ten biggest clones take up approximately 5%.

Sequencing was done on a sample of peripheral blood. J is TRBJ1-1 and V is TRBV5-4; 10 bases are shared with TRBD1. The receptor was isolated from a woman in her sixties with COVID-19, enrolled during active disease. This CDR3 reads CASSPGQGLNTEAFF. The CDR3 DNA is TGTGCCAGCAGCCCGGGACAGGGGCTGAACACTGAAGCTTTCTTT. The entire variable domain, with the rest obtained from reference TRBV5-4 and TRBJ1-1, is as follows: ETGVTQSPTHLIKTRGQQVTLRCSSQSGHNTVSWYQQALGQGPQFIFQYYREEENGRGNFPPRFSGLQFPNYSSELNVNALELDDSALYLCASSPGQGLNTEAFFGQGTRLTVV.